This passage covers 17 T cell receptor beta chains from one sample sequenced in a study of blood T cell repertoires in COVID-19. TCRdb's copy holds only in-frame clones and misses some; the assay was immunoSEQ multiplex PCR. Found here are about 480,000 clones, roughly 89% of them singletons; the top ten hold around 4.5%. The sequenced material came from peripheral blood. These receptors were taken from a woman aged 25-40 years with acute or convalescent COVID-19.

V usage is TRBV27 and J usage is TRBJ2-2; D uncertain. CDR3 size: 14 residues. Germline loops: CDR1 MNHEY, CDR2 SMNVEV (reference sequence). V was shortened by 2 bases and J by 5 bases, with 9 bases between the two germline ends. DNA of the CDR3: TGTGCCAGCAGTTTACATATCGGGACCGGGGAGCTGTTTTTT. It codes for CASSLHIGTGELFF.

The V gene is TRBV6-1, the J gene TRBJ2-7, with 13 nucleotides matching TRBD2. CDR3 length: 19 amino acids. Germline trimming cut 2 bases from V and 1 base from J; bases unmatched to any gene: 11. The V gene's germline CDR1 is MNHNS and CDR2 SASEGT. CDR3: CASSEKTSGGPVSSYEQYF. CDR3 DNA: TGTGCCAGCAGTGAAAAGACTAGCGGGGGGCCGGTATCTTCCTACGAGCAGTACTTC.

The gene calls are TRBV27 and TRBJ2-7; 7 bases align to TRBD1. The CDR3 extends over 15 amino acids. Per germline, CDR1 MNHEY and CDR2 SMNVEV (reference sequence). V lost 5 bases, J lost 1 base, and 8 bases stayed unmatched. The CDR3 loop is CASSQRQGPSYEQYF. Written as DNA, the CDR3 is TGTGCCAGCAGTCAACGACAGGGACCTTCCTACGAGCAGTACTTC.

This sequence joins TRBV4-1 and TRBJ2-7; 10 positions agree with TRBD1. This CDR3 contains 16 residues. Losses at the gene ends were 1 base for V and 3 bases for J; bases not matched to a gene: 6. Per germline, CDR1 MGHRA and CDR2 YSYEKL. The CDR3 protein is CASSQGLWDRGYEQYF. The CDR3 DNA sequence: TGCGCCAGCAGCCAAGGGCTCTGGGACAGGGGCTACGAGCAGTACTTC.

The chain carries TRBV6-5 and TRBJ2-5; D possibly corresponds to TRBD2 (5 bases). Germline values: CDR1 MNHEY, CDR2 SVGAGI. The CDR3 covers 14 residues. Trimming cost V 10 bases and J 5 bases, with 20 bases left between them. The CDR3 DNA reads TGTGCCACCAGGAGACTTATCGGCGGGGAGACCCAGTACTTC. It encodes CATRRLIGGETQYF.

CDR3 loop: CASSGQQGVAGNTIYF. CDR3 coding DNA: TGTGCCAGCAGTGGACAACAAGGTGTAGCTGGAAACACCATATATTTT. The chain is built from TRBV6-1 and TRBJ1-3; D remains ambiguous. Germline V gene sequence: CDR1 MNHNS, CDR2 SASEGT. V lost 4 bases and J 2 bases, leaving 15 bases between the germline ends. CDR3 length: 16 residues.

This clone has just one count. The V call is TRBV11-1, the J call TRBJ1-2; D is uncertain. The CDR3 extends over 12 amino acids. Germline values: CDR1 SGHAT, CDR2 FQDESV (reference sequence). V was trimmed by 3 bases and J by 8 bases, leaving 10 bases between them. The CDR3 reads CASSFSEDGYTF. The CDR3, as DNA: TGTGCCAGCAGCTTCTCGGAGGACGGCTACACCTTC.

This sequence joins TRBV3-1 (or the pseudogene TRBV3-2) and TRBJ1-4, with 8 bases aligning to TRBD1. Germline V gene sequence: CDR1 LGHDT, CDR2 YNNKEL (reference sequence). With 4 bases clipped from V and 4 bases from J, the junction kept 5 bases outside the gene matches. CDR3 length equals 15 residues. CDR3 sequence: CASSLRTGLNEKLFF. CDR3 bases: TGTGCCAGCAGCCTTAGGACAGGGCTTAATGAAAAACTGTTTTTT.

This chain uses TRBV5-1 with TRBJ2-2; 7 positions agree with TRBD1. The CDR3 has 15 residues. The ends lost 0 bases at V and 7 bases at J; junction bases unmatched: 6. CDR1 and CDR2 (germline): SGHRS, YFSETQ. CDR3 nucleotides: TGCGCCAGCAGCTTGGTCCTGGGGGACAGCGGGGAGCTGTTTTTT. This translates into CASSLVLGDSGELFF.

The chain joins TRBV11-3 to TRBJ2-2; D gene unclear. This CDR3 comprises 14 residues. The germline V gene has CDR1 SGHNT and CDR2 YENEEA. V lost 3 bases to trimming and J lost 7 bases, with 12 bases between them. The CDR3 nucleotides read TGTGCCAGCAGCTTGCCCCTAGGTGGCGGGGAGCTGTTTTTT. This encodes CASSLPLGGGELFF.

The CDR3: CASSRQGKVYGYTF. Here the CDR3 DNA reads TGTGCCAGCAGTCGACAGGGGAAGGTCTATGGCTACACCTTC. V is TRBV28 and J is TRBJ1-2; TRBD1 matches at 8 bases. Trimming removed 5 bases from V and 4 bases from J; junction bases left unmatched: 6. The germline gives CDR1 MDHEN, CDR2 SYDVKM. The CDR3 runs 14 residues.

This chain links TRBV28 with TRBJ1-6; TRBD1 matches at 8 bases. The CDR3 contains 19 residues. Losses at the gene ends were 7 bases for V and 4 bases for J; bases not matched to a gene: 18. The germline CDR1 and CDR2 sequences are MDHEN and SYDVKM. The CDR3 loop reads CASTDYPGQERGYNSPLHF. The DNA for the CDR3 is TGTGCCAGCACAGACTACCCGGGACAGGAGAGGGGATATAATTCACCCCTCCACTTT.

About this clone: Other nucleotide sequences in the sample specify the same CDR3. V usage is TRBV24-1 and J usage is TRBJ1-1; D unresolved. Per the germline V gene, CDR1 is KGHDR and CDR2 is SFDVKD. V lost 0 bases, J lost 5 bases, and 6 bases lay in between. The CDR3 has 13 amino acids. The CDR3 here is CATSDLRGTEAFF. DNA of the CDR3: TGTGCCACCAGTGATTTGCGGGGTACTGAAGCTTTCTTT.

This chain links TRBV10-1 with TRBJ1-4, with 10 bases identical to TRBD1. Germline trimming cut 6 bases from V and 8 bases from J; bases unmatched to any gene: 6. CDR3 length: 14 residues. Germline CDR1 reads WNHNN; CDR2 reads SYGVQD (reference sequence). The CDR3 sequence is CASRGDRGGEKLFF. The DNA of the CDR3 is TGCGCCAGCAGGGGGGACAGGGGAGGGGAAAAACTGTTTTTT.

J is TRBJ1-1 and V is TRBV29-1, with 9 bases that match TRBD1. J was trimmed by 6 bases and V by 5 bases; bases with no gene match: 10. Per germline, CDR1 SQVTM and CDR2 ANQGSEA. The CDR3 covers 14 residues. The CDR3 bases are TGCAGCGTTACAGCACAGGGGGCGATCGCTGAAGCTTTCTTT. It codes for CSVTAQGAIAEAFF.

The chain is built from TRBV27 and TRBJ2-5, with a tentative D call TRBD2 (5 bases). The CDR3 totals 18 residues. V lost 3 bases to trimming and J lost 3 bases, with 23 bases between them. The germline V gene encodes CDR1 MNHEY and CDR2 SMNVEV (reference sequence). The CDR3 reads CASSFRAGRAGTEETQYF. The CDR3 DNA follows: TGTGCCAGCAGTTTTAGGGCCGGTCGGGCGGGTACAGAAGAGACCCAGTACTTC.

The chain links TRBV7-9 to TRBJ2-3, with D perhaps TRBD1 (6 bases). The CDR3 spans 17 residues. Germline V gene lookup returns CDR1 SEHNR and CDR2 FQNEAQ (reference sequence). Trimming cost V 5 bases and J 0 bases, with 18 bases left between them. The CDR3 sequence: CASSTQRGYTSTDTQYF. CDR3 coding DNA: TGTGCCAGCAGCACTCAGAGGGGGTATACTAGCACAGATACGCAGTATTTT.